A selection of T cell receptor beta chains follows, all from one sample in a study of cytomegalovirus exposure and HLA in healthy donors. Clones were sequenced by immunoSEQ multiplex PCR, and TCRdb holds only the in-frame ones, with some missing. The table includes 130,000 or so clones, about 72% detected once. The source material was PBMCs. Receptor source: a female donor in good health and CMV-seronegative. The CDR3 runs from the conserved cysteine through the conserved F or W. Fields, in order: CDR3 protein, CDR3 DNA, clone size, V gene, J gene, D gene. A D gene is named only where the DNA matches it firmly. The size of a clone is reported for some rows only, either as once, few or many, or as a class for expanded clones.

CDR3 protein: CASSQQQGGNQPQHF; CDR3 DNA: TGCGCCAGCAGCCAACAACAGGGTGGCAATCAGCCCCAGCATTTT; clone size: few; V gene: TRBV4-3; J gene: TRBJ1-5; D gene: NA
CDR3 protein: CASSQDVTGLYGYTF; CDR3 DNA: TGCGCCAGCAGCCAAGATGTAACAGGGCTGTATGGCTACACCTTC; clone size: NA; V gene: TRBV4-1; J gene: TRBJ1-2; D gene: NA
CDR3 protein: CASSYSSGSTYEQYF; CDR3 DNA: TGTGCCAGCAGCTACTCTAGCGGGAGCACCTACGAGCAGTACTTC; clone size: NA; V gene: TRBV13; J gene: TRBJ2-7; D gene: TRBD2
CDR3 protein: CASSLGQGMETQYF; CDR3 DNA: TGTGCCAGCAGCTTGGGACAGGGGATGGAGACCCAGTACTTC; clone size: NA; V gene: TRBV5-8; J gene: TRBJ2-5; D gene: TRBD1
CDR3 protein: CASRPGLTSYNEQFF; CDR3 DNA: TGCGCCAGCAGGCCTGGACTTACCTCCTACAATGAGCAGTTCTTC; clone size: NA; V gene: TRBV5-1; J gene: TRBJ2-1; D gene: NA
CDR3 protein: CASSIWDRYSRGYTF; CDR3 DNA: TGTGCCAGTAGTATCTGGGACAGGTACTCTCGTGGCTACACCTTC; clone size: few; V gene: TRBV19; J gene: TRBJ1-2; D gene: TRBD1
CDR3 protein: CASSSTGTEAFF; CDR3 DNA: TGTGCCAGCTCATCCACAGGGACTGAAGCTTTCTTT; clone size: many; V gene: TRBV18; J gene: TRBJ1-1; D gene: NA
CDR3 protein: CASSQEPADSTDTQYF; CDR3 DNA: TGCGCCAGCAGCCAAGAGCCAGCGGATAGCACAGATACGCAGTATTTT; clone size: NA; V gene: TRBV4-3; J gene: TRBJ2-3; D gene: NA
CDR3 protein: CASSQPLPNTEAFF; CDR3 DNA: TGCGCCAGCAGTCAACCTCTACCGAACACTGAAGCTTTCTTT; clone size: NA; V gene: TRBV23-1; J gene: TRBJ1-1; D gene: NA
CDR3 protein: CASGTSGRIGNEQFF; CDR3 DNA: TGTGCCAGCGGGACTAGCGGGAGGATAGGCAATGAGCAGTTCTTC; clone size: NA; V gene: TRBV6-6; J gene: TRBJ2-1; D gene: TRBD2
CDR3 protein: CASSFWRPGGDTQYF; CDR3 DNA: TGTGCCAGCAGCTTTTGGCGGCCGGGAGGGGATACGCAGTATTTT; clone size: once; V gene: TRBV7-9; J gene: TRBJ2-3; D gene: TRBD2
CDR3 protein: CASSEQNTEAFF; CDR3 DNA: TGTGCCAGCAGTGAACAGAACACTGAAGCTTTCTTT; clone size: NA; V gene: TRBV2; J gene: TRBJ1-1; D gene: NA
CDR3 protein: CASSYSGGATSYEQYF; CDR3 DNA: TGTGCCAGCAGTTACTCTGGAGGGGCCACCTCTTACGAGCAGTACTTC; clone size: once; V gene: TRBV6-5; J gene: TRBJ2-7; D gene: NA
CDR3 protein: CASSIFGTPNYGYTF; CDR3 DNA: TGTGCCAGTAGTATCTTCGGGACTCCCAACTATGGCTACACCTTC; clone size: NA; V gene: TRBV19; J gene: TRBJ1-2; D gene: NA
CDR3 protein: CASSTTRGDEQFF; CDR3 DNA: TGTGCCAGCAGTACTACCAGGGGCGATGAGCAGTTCTTC; clone size: many; V gene: TRBV6-5; J gene: TRBJ2-1; D gene: NA
CDR3 protein: CASGGSGNEQFF; CDR3 DNA: TGTGCCAGTGGGGGGTCGGGGAATGAGCAGTTCTTC; clone size: NA; V gene: TRBV2; J gene: TRBJ2-1; D gene: NA
CDR3 protein: CASRGTRGRLGETQYF; CDR3 DNA: TGTGCCAGCAGAGGGACTAGAGGTCGGTTGGGGGAGACCCAGTACTTC; clone size: NA; V gene: TRBV6-6; J gene: TRBJ2-5; D gene: TRBD2
CDR3 protein: CASSQTGSGEQYF; CDR3 DNA: TGTGCCAGCAGTCAGACAGGGTCAGGGGAGCAGTACTTC; clone size: NA; V gene: TRBV5-6; J gene: TRBJ2-7; D gene: TRBD1
CDR3 protein: CASSLAVGAETQYF; CDR3 DNA: TGTGCCAGCAGCTTGGCGGTAGGGGCGGAGACCCAGTACTTC; clone size: NA; V gene: TRBV7-9; J gene: TRBJ2-5; D gene: NA
CDR3 protein: CASSPGDTLLANYSYTF; CDR3 DNA: TGTGCCAGCAGCCCGGGAGATACTCTCCTAGCTAACTATAGCTACACCTTC; clone size: NA; V gene: TRBV4-2; J gene: TRBJ1-2; D gene: NA
CDR3 protein: CASSSGQGRETQYF; CDR3 DNA: TGTGCCAGCAGTTCCGGACAGGGGCGAGAGACCCAGTACTTC; clone size: NA; V gene: TRBV28; J gene: TRBJ2-5; D gene: TRBD1
CDR3 protein: CASRRGLPSSYNEQFF; CDR3 DNA: TGTGCCAGCAGACGGGGACTTCCCAGCTCCTACAATGAGCAGTTCTTC; clone size: NA; V gene: TRBV28; J gene: TRBJ2-1; D gene: NA
CDR3 protein: CASSPLGRTSGRADTQYF; CDR3 DNA: TGTGCCAGCTCACCTCTGGGTAGGACTAGCGGGAGAGCAGATACGCAGTATTTT; clone size: once; V gene: TRBV18; J gene: TRBJ2-3; D gene: TRBD2
CDR3 protein: CASRPTGTGAGEQYF; CDR3 DNA: TGTGCCAGCAGGCCCACCGGGACAGGGGCGGGGGAGCAGTACTTC; clone size: NA; V gene: TRBV6-6; J gene: TRBJ2-5; D gene: TRBD1